This TCR beta chain was documented in a study of shared clonotypes between healthy human individuals. Measured with immunoSEQ multiplex PCR; TCRdb has only the in-frame clones, and not every one. The data hold over a million clones, with 95% to 97% observed a single time. Unmatched junction bases numbered 7, after V lost 2 bases and J lost 4 bases. Germline V gives CDR1 SGHNT, CDR2 YYREEE (reference sequence). This CDR3 has 16 amino acids. V and J are TRBV5-4 and TRBJ2-1, with 9 bases lining up with TRBD2. The sequence was obtained from a man aged 25 to 40 in good health. Sequenced material: naive CD4+ T cells sorted from blood. Subset noted: CD45RA+ positively selected. The DNA of the CDR3 is TGTGCCAGCAGCTTTGGTGGCGGGGGGGGTTACAATGAGCAGTTCTTC. Protein sequence: CASSFGGGGGYNEQFF. The full variable domain, with the rest looked up from reference TRBV5-4 and TRBJ2-1, is ETGVTQSPTHLIKTRGQQVTLRCSSQSGHNTVSWYQQALGQGPQFIFQYYREEENGRGNFPPRFSGLQFPNYSSELNVNALELDDSALYLCASSFGGGGGYNEQFFGPGTRLTVL.